The rows below give T cell receptor beta chains drawn from one sample of a study of blood T cell repertoires in COVID-19. Sequencing was performed with immunoSEQ multiplex PCR; in TCRdb, only in-frame clones are kept and a portion is missing. The sample contains about 88,000 clones, more than 70% of which appear only once. Input material: peripheral blood. The receptors were sampled from a woman older than 75 with acute or convalescent COVID-19. The CDR3 runs from the conserved cysteine through the conserved F or W. A D gene is named only where the DNA matches it firmly. Clone size is not always given. Where it is, it says once, few, many or a class for expanded clones.

J gene: TRBJ1-4
V gene: TRBV19
CDR3 length: 16
clone size: -
D gene: -
CDR3 protein: CASSIHPSREGEKLFF
CDR3 DNA: TGTGCCAGTAGTATTCACCCCTCGAGGGAAGGCGAAAAACTGTTTTTT

J gene: TRBJ2-1
V gene: TRBV5-1
CDR3 length: 15
clone size: -
D gene: -
CDR3 protein: CASSLAGVSLDEQFF
CDR3 DNA: TGCGCCAGCAGCTTGGCCGGAGTTAGTTTGGATGAGCAGTTCTTC

J gene: TRBJ2-5
V gene: TRBV18
CDR3 length: 12
clone size: -
D gene: TRBD2
CDR3 protein: CASSPPERLAHF
CDR3 DNA: TGTGCCAGCTCACCCCCCGAGAGACTAGCGCACTTC

J gene: TRBJ2-7
V gene: TRBV6-6
CDR3 length: 13
clone size: -
D gene: -
CDR3 protein: CASSYRGGDEQYF
CDR3 DNA: TGTGCCAGCAGTTACAGGGGTGGTGACGAGCAGTACTTC

J gene: TRBJ1-2
V gene: TRBV6-5
CDR3 length: 13
clone size: -
D gene: -
CDR3 protein: CASTQSHPYGYTF
CDR3 DNA: TGTGCCAGCACCCAGTCCCACCCGTATGGCTACACCTTC

J gene: TRBJ2-7
V gene: TRBV28
CDR3 length: 15
clone size: -
D gene: -
CDR3 protein: CASSLPQGFTYEQYF
CDR3 DNA: TGTGCCAGCAGTCTTCCGCAGGGGTTCACCTACGAGCAGTACTTC

J gene: TRBJ2-7
V gene: TRBV7-9
CDR3 length: 12
clone size: few
D gene: TRBD1
CDR3 protein: CASSSGQYEQYF
CDR3 DNA: TGTGCCAGCAGCTCGGGACAGTACGAGCAGTACTTC

J gene: TRBJ1-4
V gene: TRBV19
CDR3 length: 13
clone size: few
D gene: TRBD1
CDR3 protein: CASTEGGDEKLFF
CDR3 DNA: TGTGCCAGTACCGAAGGGGGCGATGAAAAACTGTTTTTT

J gene: TRBJ2-5
V gene: TRBV3-1/TRBV3-2
CDR3 length: 15
clone size: -
D gene: -
CDR3 protein: CASSQDWRDQETQYF
CDR3 DNA: TGTGCCAGCAGCCAAGATTGGAGGGACCAAGAGACCCAGTACTTC

J gene: TRBJ2-5
V gene: TRBV6-5
CDR3 length: 16
clone size: -
D gene: TRBD1
CDR3 protein: CASSYSLGGVGETQYF
CDR3 DNA: TGTGCCAGCAGTTACTCGTTAGGGGGCGTTGGAGAGACCCAGTACTTC

J gene: TRBJ1-6
V gene: TRBV6-5
CDR3 length: 15
clone size: -
D gene: TRBD1
CDR3 protein: CASSLDRRYNSPLHF
CDR3 DNA: TGTGCCAGCAGTCTGGACAGGCGATATAATTCACCCCTCCACTTT

J gene: TRBJ2-5
V gene: TRBV10-3
CDR3 length: 13
clone size: -
D gene: -
CDR3 protein: CASGTVDGETQYF
CDR3 DNA: TGTGCCAGCGGGACAGTTGACGGGGAGACCCAGTACTTC

J gene: TRBJ1-2
V gene: TRBV20-1
CDR3 length: 19
clone size: -
D gene: TRBD1
CDR3 protein: CSASPFRDSALPSLYGYTF
CDR3 DNA: TGCAGTGCTAGTCCTTTTCGGGACAGTGCTCTCCCAAGCCTCTATGGCTACACCTTC

J gene: TRBJ1-1
V gene: TRBV11-1
CDR3 length: 16
clone size: -
D gene: TRBD1
CDR3 protein: CASSLYTGVEGTEAFF
CDR3 DNA: TGTGCCAGCAGCTTATACACAGGGGTAGAGGGCACTGAAGCTTTCTTT

J gene: TRBJ2-3
V gene: TRBV9
CDR3 length: 17
clone size: -
D gene: TRBD2
CDR3 protein: CASSPGMTAGVTDTQYF
CDR3 DNA: TGTGCCAGCAGCCCCGGGATGACAGCGGGGGTAACAGATACGCAGTATTTT

J gene: TRBJ1-1
V gene: TRBV5-1
CDR3 length: 13
clone size: -
D gene: -
CDR3 protein: CASSAQVNTEAFF
CDR3 DNA: TGCGCCAGCAGCGCGCAAGTGAACACTGAAGCTTTCTTT

J gene: TRBJ2-7
V gene: TRBV3-1/TRBV3-2
CDR3 length: 18
clone size: -
D gene: TRBD2
CDR3 protein: CASSQDGSGRAWAYEQYF
CDR3 DNA: TGTGCCAGCAGCCAAGATGGGAGCGGGAGGGCCTGGGCATACGAGCAGTACTTC

J gene: TRBJ2-1
V gene: TRBV7-3
CDR3 length: 14
clone size: -
D gene: TRBD2
CDR3 protein: CASRPGGMYNEQFF
CDR3 DNA: TGTGCCAGCAGACCCGGGGGGATGTACAATGAGCAGTTCTTC

J gene: TRBJ1-6
V gene: TRBV12-3/TRBV12-4
CDR3 length: 13
clone size: -
D gene: -
CDR3 protein: CATTAGGNSPLHF
CDR3 DNA: TGTGCCACCACGGCGGGGGGCAATTCACCCCTCCACTTT

J gene: TRBJ1-2
V gene: TRBV7-2
CDR3 length: 15
clone size: -
D gene: TRBD1
CDR3 protein: CASSTTGGIVYGYTF
CDR3 DNA: TGTGCCAGCAGCACGACAGGGGGAATCGTCTATGGCTACACCTTC

J gene: TRBJ2-2
V gene: TRBV7-3
CDR3 length: 15
clone size: -
D gene: TRBD2
CDR3 protein: CASSPSGRAGGELFF
CDR3 DNA: TGTGCCAGCAGTCCGAGCGGGAGGGCCGGCGGGGAGCTGTTTTTT

J gene: TRBJ1-2
V gene: TRBV7-2
CDR3 length: 16
clone size: -
D gene: TRBD1
CDR3 protein: CASSLDLTGVNYGYTF
CDR3 DNA: TGTGCCAGCAGCTTAGATTTGACAGGGGTAAACTATGGCTACACCTTC

J gene: TRBJ2-1
V gene: TRBV3-1/TRBV3-2
CDR3 length: 15
clone size: -
D gene: TRBD1
CDR3 protein: CASSQTGTGYNEQFF
CDR3 DNA: TGTGCCAGCAGCCAGACCGGGACAGGGTATAATGAGCAGTTCTTC

J gene: TRBJ2-7
V gene: TRBV11-2
CDR3 length: 14
clone size: once
D gene: TRBD2
CDR3 protein: CASSLGGSLYEQYF
CDR3 DNA: TGTGCCAGCAGCTTAGGCGGGAGCCTCTACGAGCAGTACTTC

J gene: TRBJ2-1
V gene: TRBV5-1
CDR3 length: 15
clone size: -
D gene: TRBD2
CDR3 protein: CASSSSGGFYNEQFF
CDR3 DNA: TGCGCCAGCAGCTCTAGCGGGGGGTTTTACAATGAGCAGTTCTTC

J gene: TRBJ2-1
V gene: TRBV7-9
CDR3 length: 16
clone size: -
D gene: -
CDR3 protein: CASSLAGQGLYNGQFF
CDR3 DNA: TGTGCCAGCAGCTTAGCAGGTCAGGGACTCTACAATGGGCAGTTCTTC

J gene: TRBJ1-1
V gene: TRBV5-8
CDR3 length: 13
clone size: few
D gene: -
CDR3 protein: CASSFGGNREAFF
CDR3 DNA: TGTGCCAGCAGCTTCGGGGGTAATAGGGAAGCTTTCTTT

J gene: TRBJ2-3
V gene: TRBV7-3
CDR3 length: 18
clone size: -
D gene: TRBD2
CDR3 protein: CASSTGAGTSGSTDTQYF
CDR3 DNA: TGTGCCAGCAGCACGGGGGCAGGGACTAGCGGGAGTACAGATACGCAGTATTTT

J gene: TRBJ1-2
V gene: TRBV18
CDR3 length: 14
clone size: once
D gene: TRBD1
CDR3 protein: CASSPDRGQRGYTF
CDR3 DNA: TGTGCCAGCTCACCCGACAGGGGGCAACGAGGCTACACCTTC

J gene: TRBJ2-1
V gene: TRBV10-3
CDR3 length: 14
clone size: -
D gene: -
CDR3 protein: CAISESPGYNEQFF
CDR3 DNA: TGTGCCATCAGTGAGTCACCGGGTTACAATGAGCAGTTCTTC

J gene: TRBJ2-4
V gene: TRBV27
CDR3 length: 16
clone size: -
D gene: -
CDR3 protein: CASSSGQILAKNIQYF
CDR3 DNA: TGTGCCAGCAGTTCTGGACAGATACTAGCCAAAAACATTCAGTACTTC

J gene: TRBJ1-4
V gene: TRBV6-5
CDR3 length: 15
clone size: once
D gene: TRBD1
CDR3 protein: CASKDRDRFNEKLFF
CDR3 DNA: TGTGCCAGCAAGGACCGGGACAGGTTTAATGAAAAACTGTTTTTT

J gene: TRBJ1-2
V gene: TRBV28
CDR3 length: 13
clone size: -
D gene: TRBD1
CDR3 protein: CASSLTGGYGYTF
CDR3 DNA: TGTGCCAGCAGTTTGACAGGGGGATATGGCTACACCTTC

J gene: TRBJ2-1
V gene: TRBV11-2
CDR3 length: 14
clone size: -
D gene: TRBD2
CDR3 protein: CASSLDRTSAEQFF
CDR3 DNA: TGTGCCAGCAGCTTAGACCGGACTAGTGCTGAGCAGTTCTTC

J gene: TRBJ1-2
V gene: TRBV7-2
CDR3 length: 15
clone size: -
D gene: -
CDR3 protein: CASSPSVSANYGYTF
CDR3 DNA: TGTGCCAGCAGCCCCTCGGTGTCGGCTAACTATGGCTACACCTTC

J gene: TRBJ1-1
V gene: TRBV19
CDR3 length: 15
clone size: -
D gene: TRBD1
CDR3 protein: CASRFWTGGVAEAFF
CDR3 DNA: TGTGCCAGTAGATTCTGGACAGGGGGCGTAGCTGAAGCTTTCTTT

J gene: TRBJ2-3
V gene: TRBV21-1
CDR3 length: 16
clone size: once
D gene: -
CDR3 protein: CASSKAGTRWTDTQYF
CDR3 DNA: TGTGCCAGCAGCAAAGCCGGGACACGGTGGACAGATACGCAGTATTTT

J gene: TRBJ1-4
V gene: TRBV6-6
CDR3 length: 16
clone size: -
D gene: TRBD1
CDR3 protein: CASRTGQGITNEKLFF
CDR3 DNA: TGTGCCAGCAGGACGGGACAGGGGATAACTAATGAAAAACTGTTTTTT

J gene: TRBJ1-1
V gene: TRBV11-2
CDR3 length: 15
clone size: -
D gene: TRBD1
CDR3 protein: CASSLVAGGSTEAFF
CDR3 DNA: TGTGCCAGCAGCTTAGTGGCAGGGGGTAGTACTGAAGCTTTCTTT

J gene: TRBJ1-1
V gene: TRBV6-5
CDR3 length: 13
clone size: -
D gene: TRBD1
CDR3 protein: CARPGQGNTEAFF
CDR3 DNA: TGTGCCAGACCGGGACAGGGGAACACTGAAGCTTTCTTT

J gene: TRBJ2-3
V gene: TRBV28
CDR3 length: 17
clone size: -
D gene: TRBD2
CDR3 protein: CASSLYIAGPSTDTQYF
CDR3 DNA: TGTGCCAGCAGTCTCTACATAGCGGGACCTAGCACAGATACGCAGTATTTT

J gene: TRBJ2-1
V gene: TRBV6-6
CDR3 length: 16
clone size: -
D gene: TRBD1
CDR3 protein: CASSLSGTGGFNEQFF
CDR3 DNA: TGTGCCAGCAGTCTCTCCGGGACAGGAGGCTTCAATGAGCAGTTCTTC

J gene: TRBJ1-3
V gene: TRBV28
CDR3 length: 15
clone size: -
D gene: -
CDR3 protein: CASSLPGLGGNTIYF
CDR3 DNA: TGTGCCAGCAGTCTCCCTGGACTAGGGGGAAACACCATATATTTT

J gene: TRBJ1-3
V gene: TRBV5-3
CDR3 length: 12
clone size: -
D gene: -
CDR3 protein: CARSSKGNTIYF
CDR3 DNA: TGTGCCAGAAGCAGCAAGGGGAACACCATATATTTT

J gene: TRBJ2-7
V gene: TRBV7-8
CDR3 length: 18
clone size: -
D gene: -
CDR3 protein: CASSLLLIRGSGDYEQYF
CDR3 DNA: TGTGCCAGCAGCTTATTACTTATACGCGGGTCCGGGGACTACGAGCAGTACTTC

J gene: TRBJ1-6
V gene: TRBV3-1/TRBV3-2
CDR3 length: 14
clone size: once
D gene: -
CDR3 protein: CASSQPGGNSPLHF
CDR3 DNA: TGTGCCAGCAGCCAACCAGGTGGGAATTCACCCCTCCACTTT

J gene: TRBJ2-5
V gene: TRBV7-2
CDR3 length: 13
clone size: -
D gene: -
CDR3 protein: CASSRQAEGTQYF
CDR3 DNA: TGTGCCAGCAGCCGACAAGCGGAAGGGACCCAGTACTTC

J gene: TRBJ1-1
V gene: TRBV4-3
CDR3 length: 14
clone size: once
D gene: -
CDR3 protein: CASSQMGGVAEAFF
CDR3 DNA: TGCGCCAGCAGCCAAATGGGGGGGGTTGCTGAAGCTTTCTTT

J gene: TRBJ2-1
V gene: TRBV6-5
CDR3 length: 14
clone size: -
D gene: TRBD1
CDR3 protein: CASTEGAVVVEQFF
CDR3 DNA: TGTGCCAGCACAGAGGGGGCGGTCGTGGTTGAGCAGTTCTTC

J gene: TRBJ2-1
V gene: TRBV7-2
CDR3 length: 15
clone size: -
D gene: TRBD2
CDR3 protein: CASSRSGSSYNEQFF
CDR3 DNA: TGTGCCAGCAGCCGTAGCGGGAGCTCCTACAATGAGCAGTTCTTC

J gene: TRBJ1-1
V gene: TRBV5-1
CDR3 length: 14
clone size: -
D gene: TRBD1
CDR3 protein: CASSRQGLNTEAFF
CDR3 DNA: TGCGCCAGCAGCCGACAGGGCTTGAACACTGAAGCTTTCTTT

J gene: TRBJ1-2
V gene: TRBV2
CDR3 length: 14
clone size: -
D gene: -
CDR3 protein: CASSEGGWDYGYTF
CDR3 DNA: TGTGCCAGCAGTGAGGGGGGTTGGGACTATGGCTACACCTTC

J gene: TRBJ2-7
V gene: TRBV10-3
CDR3 length: 17
clone size: -
D gene: -
CDR3 protein: CAISEPRDRPAHYEQYF
CDR3 DNA: TGTGCCATCAGTGAGCCAAGAGACAGGCCCGCACACTACGAGCAGTACTTC

J gene: TRBJ1-1
V gene: TRBV6-2/TRBV6-3
CDR3 length: 15
clone size: -
D gene: -
CDR3 protein: CASSYSIRGFAEAFF
CDR3 DNA: TGTGCCAGCAGTTACTCGATCCGGGGTTTCGCTGAAGCTTTCTTT

J gene: TRBJ2-5
V gene: TRBV6-1
CDR3 length: 13
clone size: -
D gene: -
CDR3 protein: CASSEFRGETQYF
CDR3 DNA: TGTGCCAGCAGTGAATTTAGAGGGGAGACCCAGTACTTC

J gene: TRBJ2-7
V gene: TRBV3-1/TRBV3-2
CDR3 length: 13
clone size: -
D gene: TRBD1
CDR3 protein: CASSRTGPWEQYF
CDR3 DNA: TGTGCCAGCAGTCGGACAGGACCCTGGGAGCAGTACTTC

J gene: TRBJ2-7
V gene: TRBV6-2/TRBV6-3
CDR3 length: 14
clone size: -
D gene: -
CDR3 protein: CASTPSFLTGEQYF
CDR3 DNA: TGTGCCAGCACCCCCAGTTTTTTAACGGGCGAGCAGTACTTC

J gene: TRBJ1-6
V gene: TRBV6-5
CDR3 length: 12
clone size: -
D gene: -
CDR3 protein: CGAGDQGSPLHF
CDR3 DNA: TGTGGGGCAGGGGACCAGGGTTCACCCCTCCACTTT

J gene: TRBJ2-2
V gene: TRBV4-3
CDR3 length: 15
clone size: -
D gene: TRBD1
CDR3 protein: CASSQGQGRVGELFF
CDR3 DNA: TGCGCCAGCAGCCAAGGACAGGGCCGCGTCGGGGAGCTGTTTTTT